This T cell receptor beta chain was captured in a study of T cell clonotyping in hematopoietic cell transplantation. Points from the study as a whole: At the given depth, recipient repertoires were over 95% de novo clonotypes. Pathologically expanded recipient clonotypes increased progressively from day 30 to day 180 as diversity fell.

The table came from immunoSEQ multiplex PCR; TCRdb's copy has only in-frame clones and leaves some out. The sample consists of about 3,600 clones, about three quarters of them appearing once. A word on this clone: Antigen unknown.

Germline loops: CDR1 SEHNR, CDR2 FQNEAQ (reference sequence). V dropped 3 bases and J dropped 2 bases, with 5 bases sitting between them. This CDR3 comprises 12 residues. The sequencing used peripheral blood mononuclear cells, collected 30 days after allogeneic stem cell transplant. This TCR came from a male patient in his thirties or forties who had an allogeneic stem cell transplant from an unrelated donor, so the T cells may come from the graft donor. Some clones in this sample may be carry-over from other donors' samples. The V call is TRBV7-9, the J call TRBJ2-7; D is undetermined. In DNA form, the CDR3 reads TGTGCCAGCAGCTTTGACACCTACGAGCAGTACTTC. This translates into CASSFDTYEQYF.